This TCR beta chain was sequenced for a study of a mutant IDH1 vaccine in newly diagnosed glioma (dated by TCRdb to the early 2020s). Turning to the overall study: In the chemotherapy-containing groups, vaccination started alongside temozolomide cycles, whereas in patients who had radiotherapy alone it started 4-6 weeks after radiotherapy. Visit V12 was the week-35 safety follow-up and visit V13 was the week-47 end of study. Prior to enrollment, standard therapy consisting of radiotherapy alone, temozolomide alone, or radiochemotherapy with temozolomide had been administered to patients, with the combination being received by most patients. Peripheral blood was drawn at six visits: V03 (baseline), V05, V07, V10, V12 and V13. Longitudinal TCRB deep sequencing was performed for about two dozen treated patients wherever samples were available for exploratory analyses. Of the approximately 33 patients who were treated, around 62% were male and 37.5% were female, and the mean age was about 40 years. Overall study outcomes, separate from this receptor: Immune responses induced by the vaccine were seen in over 90% of patients across multiple MHC alleles. Selection of PBMC samples for TCRB deep sequencing was based on availability. Changes in the top peripheral T cell clonotypes picked up by TCRB sequencing did not appear to be linked to pseudoprogression. According to the authors, sample limitations meant that analyses of patient blood samples could not be reproduced.

CDR1 SGHTA and CDR2 FQGNSA are derived from the germline V gene. Inclusive of the bounding cysteine and phenylalanine, the CDR3 is 14 residues long. Only the CDR3 region is kept as DNA, spanning 42 bases read in frame from base 1. The V end loses 1 base and the J end loses 7 bases, and a stretch of 11 bases separates them. Concerning this clone: Its antigen specificity is not known. No qualities accompany the bases; no much larger clone lies one base away.

The sample's time point, from its label and the paper: week 47, end of study. A 20-mer mutant IDH1 peptide at 300 micrograms in Montanide made up each vaccine dose, which was injected subcutaneously together with topical imiquimod. Patients received eight vaccinations in weeks 1, 3, 5, 7, 11, 15, 19 and 23, corresponding to visits V03 through V10. Newly diagnosed WHO grade 3 or 4 IDH1-mutant astrocytomas showing loss of nuclear ATRX were present in the donors. The samples were drawn from NOA16, a multicentre, single-arm, open-label phase I trial in Germany that tested a mutant IDH1 peptide vaccine in humans for the first time. Genomic DNA for TCRB sequencing was isolated from EDTA blood with the DNeasy Blood and Tissue Kit. Library prep was done by the immunoSEQ multiplex PCR assay. The hsTCRB Kit was used according to the manufacturer's protocol to amplify rearranged TCR beta chain sequences. An Illumina MiSeq was used to sequence the TCRB libraries. Per the original workflow: Demultiplexing, trimming and gene mapping were performed with the kit vendor's proprietary platform. TCRdb retrieved this table from immuneACCESS and kept in-frame rearrangements only. Not all clones are present; in checked studies, unresolved V genes account for under half, and no reason is known for the remainder. V, J and clone size derive from that table, while D and trimming were established from the DNA sequence. Across this sample there are fewer than 25,000 clones, with 84% seen only once. The ten most abundant clones make up about 2.8% of the sample.

Recombination connected TRBV7-2 to TRBJ2-4; TRBD1 could be the D gene, as 6 bases match. Sequences were derived from PBMCs, sampled from a glioma patient whose treatment included an IDH1 peptide vaccine. The clonotype originates from a middle-aged man with glioma. The CDR3 protein sequence reads: CASSLDRAMNIQYF. The sequenced DNA is TGTGCCAGCAGCTTAGACAGGGCAATGAACATTCAGTACTTC.